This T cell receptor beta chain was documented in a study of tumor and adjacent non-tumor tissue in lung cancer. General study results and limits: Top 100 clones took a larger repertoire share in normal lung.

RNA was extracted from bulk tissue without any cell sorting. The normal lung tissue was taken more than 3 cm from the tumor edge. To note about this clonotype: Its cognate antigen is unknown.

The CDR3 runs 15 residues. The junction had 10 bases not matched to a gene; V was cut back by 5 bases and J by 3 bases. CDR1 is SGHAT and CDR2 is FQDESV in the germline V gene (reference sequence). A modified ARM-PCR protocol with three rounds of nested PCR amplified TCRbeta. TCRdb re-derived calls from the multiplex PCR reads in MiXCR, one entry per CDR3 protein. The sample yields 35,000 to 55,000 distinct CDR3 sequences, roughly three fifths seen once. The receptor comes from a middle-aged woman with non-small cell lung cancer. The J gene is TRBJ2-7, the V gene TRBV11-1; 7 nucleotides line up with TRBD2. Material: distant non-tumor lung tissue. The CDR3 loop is CASSTLARGIYEQYF. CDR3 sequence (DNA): TGTGCCAGCAGCACACTAGCGAGAGGCATCTACGAGCAGTACTTC.